The 2 T cell receptor beta chains in this list originate from one sample, sequenced in a study of blood T cell repertoires in COVID-19. The protocol was immunoSEQ multiplex PCR, while the TCRdb copy is restricted to in-frame clones and leaves out a portion. The sample includes over 150,000 clones, over 70% of them seen just once. The sample consisted of peripheral blood. These receptors were collected from a woman in her sixties with acute or convalescent COVID-19.

The rearrangement uses TRBV11-2 and TRBJ2-5; possible D gene TRBD1, 6 bases. The CDR3 is 13 residues long. V lost 6 bases, J lost 2 bases, and 10 bases lay in between. Germline CDR1 SGHAT, CDR2 FQNNGV. The chain's CDR3 is CASRRTAQETQYF. DNA of the CDR3: TGTGCCAGCAGGCGGACAGCACAAGAGACCCAGTACTTC. The variable domain in full, with the rest retrieved from reference TRBV11-2 and TRBJ2-5, is EAGVAQSPRYKIIEKRQSVAFWCNPISGHATLYWYQQILGQGPKLLIQFQNNGVVDDSQLPKDRFSAERLKGVDSTLKIQPAKLEDSAVYLCASRRTAQETQYFGPGTRLLVL.

The J gene is TRBJ1-6, the V gene TRBV5-1; 9 nucleotides match TRBD1. Germline lookup yields CDR1 SGHRS and CDR2 YFSETQ. The CDR3 runs 15 residues. Trimming at V came to 4 bases and at J to 9 bases, leaving 8 bases not matched to a gene. The CDR3 loop reads CASSAGQGQGSPLHF. CDR3 DNA: TGCGCCAGCAGCGCCGGACAGGGACAGGGTTCACCCCTCCACTTT.